This T cell receptor beta chain was sequenced in a study of T cell repertoires in cytomegalovirus infection. Across the whole study: The authors relied on CMV epitopes, both recently identified HLA-C-restricted and well-studied HLA-B-restricted. CMV infection and matching HLA type were both indicated by public TCR beta signatures.

In TCRdb, the reads were re-called with MiXCR into one record per CDR3 protein. Of about a million distinct CDR3 sequences in the sample, around a third were seen once. Ten or more counts support this clonotype. The antigen is not known. The CDR3 loop spans 14 amino acids. V was pared by 8 bases and J by 3 bases, with 13 bases between. The V gene's germline CDR1 is SGHTA and CDR2 FQGNSA. Regarding the study as a whole: The cumulative frequency of public TCR beta families distinguished individuals who carried CMV together with the relevant HLA. CMV-specific HLA-C-restricted TCR beta clonotypes dominated the ex vivo response.

The chain has TRBV7-2 and TRBJ2-2; D gene uncertain. The receptor comes from a human donor in good health (CMV status not recorded). Some clones in this sample may be carry-over from other donors' samples. Material: cultured CD8+ T cells from PBMCs, obtained from culture after CMV antigen stimulation. CDR3 in amino acids: CASGPGPYTGELFF. The DNA of the CDR3 is TGTGCCAGCGGCCCCGGGCCTTACACCGGGGAGCTGTTTTTT. Based on the CDR3 plus reference TRBV7-2 and TRBJ2-2, the full variable domain is GAGVSQSPSNKVTEKGKDVELRCDPISGHTALYWYRQSLGQGLEFLIYFQGNSAPDKSGLPSDRFSAERTGGSVSTLTIQRTQQEDSAVYLCASGPGPYTGELFFGEGSRLTVL.